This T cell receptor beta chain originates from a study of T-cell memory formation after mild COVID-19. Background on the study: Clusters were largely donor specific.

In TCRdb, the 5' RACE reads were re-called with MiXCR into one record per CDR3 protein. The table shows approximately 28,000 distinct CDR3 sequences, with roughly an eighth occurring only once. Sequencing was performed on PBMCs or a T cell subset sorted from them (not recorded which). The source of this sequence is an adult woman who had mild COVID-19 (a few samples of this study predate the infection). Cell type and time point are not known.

CDR3 region: CASSFQYSNPNTEAFF. CDR3 DNA sequence: TGTGCCAGCAGTTTTCAGTACTCCAACCCGAACACTGAAGCTTTCTTT. This chain joins TRBV28 and TRBJ1-1; D unresolved. Between the trimmed V and J ends, which lost 3 bases and 1 base, there was a span of 15 bases. Germline V gene data show CDR1 as MDHEN and CDR2 as SYDVKM. The length of the CDR3 is 16 residues.